Listed below are T cell receptor beta chains from one sample, sequenced in a study of CD8+ T cells in alopecia areata. Method: immunoSEQ multiplex PCR; TCRdb's copy keeps in-frame clones and lacks some. The data hold over 15,000 clones, with 60% observed a single time. The sample was skin. The source is a human donor with alopecia areata. The CDR3 runs from the conserved cysteine through the conserved F or W. Fields, in order: D gene, clone size, J gene, V gene, CDR3 DNA, CDR3 protein. D genes are given only for firm matches. Size tells how often a clone was seen (once, few, many) or the class of an expanded clone, and some rows leave it out.

TRBD2 | hyperexpanded | TRBJ2-3 | TRBV19 | TGTGCCAGTAGTCGGACTAGCGGGAGTTTGGATACGCAGTATTTT | CASSRTSGSLDTQYF
NA | NA | TRBJ1-4 | TRBV14 | TGTGCCAGCAGCCAAACCGATCCTTTACTAGAAAAACTGTTTTTT | CASSQTDPLLEKLFF
NA | NA | TRBJ2-3 | TRBV5-1 | TGCGCCAGCAGCTTGCAAGAATACACAGATACGCAGTATTTT | CASSLQEYTDTQYF
NA | few | TRBJ1-2 | TRBV29-1 | TGCAGCGTTTGGGGGGGGACCTCTAACTATGGCTACACCTTC | CSVWGGTSNYGYTF
TRBD1 | NA | TRBJ2-7 | TRBV28 | TGTGCCAGCAGTTTACCCGGGACAGGGTCCTACGAGCAGTACTTC | CASSLPGTGSYEQYF
NA | NA | TRBJ1-2 | TRBV18 | TGTGCCAGCTCACCAAACGCCGAAGCTAACTATGGCTACACCTTC | CASSPNAEANYGYTF
NA | NA | TRBJ2-5 | TRBV5-1 | TGCGCCAGCAGCCGAACAAGCGAAGAGACCCAGTACTTC | CASSRTSEETQYF
NA | NA | TRBJ1-2 | TRBV28 | TGTGCCAGCAGTCCGACAGCAACTAACTATGGCTACACCTTC | CASSPTATNYGYTF
NA | medium-sized | TRBJ1-1 | TRBV7-9 | TGTGCCAGCAGCTTAGGGGGCCAGAAGTCGGGTTTCTTT | CASSLGGQKSGFF
NA | NA | TRBJ2-3 | TRBV28 | TGTGCCAGCAGTTCGGGACCAGATACGCAGTATTTT | CASSSGPDTQYF
NA | NA | TRBJ2-6 | TRBV28 | TGTGCCAGCAGCTTGGGGAGCTCTGGGGCCAACGTCCTGACTTTC | CASSLGSSGANVLTF
NA | NA | TRBJ2-7 | TRBV6-5 | TGTGCCAGCAGTAAGAGGTTGACCTCCTACGAGCAGTACTTC | CASSKRLTSYEQYF
NA | few | TRBJ2-1 | TRBV7-8 | TGTGCCAGCAGCGGACTTAGAATGGAAGAGGACAATGAGCAGTTCTTC | CASSGLRMEEDNEQFF
NA | NA | TRBJ2-4 | TRBV30 | TGTGCCTGGAGTGTGGGTGTCCCGGCCAAAAACATTCAGTACTTC | CAWSVGVPAKNIQYF
TRBD1 | few | TRBJ2-1 | TRBV9 | TGTGCCAGCAGCGCCGGGGACAGAGAATACAATGAGCAGTTCTTC | CASSAGDREYNEQFF
NA | NA | TRBJ2-5 | TRBV4-2 | TGTGCCAGCAGCAGCTCTGCCGTAGGGGAGACCCAGTACTTC | CASSSSAVGETQYF
TRBD2 | few | TRBJ2-1 | TRBV5-6 | TGTGCCAGCAGCGCGATGGCGGGAGTATCCTACAATGAGCAGTTCTTC | CASSAMAGVSYNEQFF